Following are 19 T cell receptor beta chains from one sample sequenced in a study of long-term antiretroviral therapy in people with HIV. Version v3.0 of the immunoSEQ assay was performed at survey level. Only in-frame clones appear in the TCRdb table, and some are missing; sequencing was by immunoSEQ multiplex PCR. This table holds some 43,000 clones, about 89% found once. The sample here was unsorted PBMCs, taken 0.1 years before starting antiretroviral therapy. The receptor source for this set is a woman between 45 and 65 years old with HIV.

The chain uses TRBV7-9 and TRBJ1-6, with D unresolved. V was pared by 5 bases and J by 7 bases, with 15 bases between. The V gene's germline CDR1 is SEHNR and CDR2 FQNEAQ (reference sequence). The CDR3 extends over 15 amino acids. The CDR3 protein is CASSAQTGGNSPLHF. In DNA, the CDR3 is TGTGCCAGCAGCGCGCAAACCGGTGGGAATTCACCCCTCCACTTT.

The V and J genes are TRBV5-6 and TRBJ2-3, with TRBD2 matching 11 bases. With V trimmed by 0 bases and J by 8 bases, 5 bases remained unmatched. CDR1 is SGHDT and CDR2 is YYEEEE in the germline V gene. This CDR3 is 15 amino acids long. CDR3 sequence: CASSLDSGGAGTQYF. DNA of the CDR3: TGTGCCAGCAGCTTGGATAGCGGGGGGGCTGGTACGCAGTATTTT.

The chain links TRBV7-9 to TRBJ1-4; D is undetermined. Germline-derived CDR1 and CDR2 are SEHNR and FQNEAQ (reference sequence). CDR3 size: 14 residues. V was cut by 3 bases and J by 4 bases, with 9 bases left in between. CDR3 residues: CASSFGGLNEKLFF. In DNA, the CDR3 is TGTGCCAGCAGCTTCGGCGGCCTTAATGAAAAACTGTTTTTT.

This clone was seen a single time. Here the CDR3 reads CAIALDSSYEQYF. The CDR3 DNA follows: TGTGCCATAGCCTTGGATTCCTCCTACGAGCAGTACTTC. The rearrangement links TRBV10-3 to TRBJ2-7; D uncertain. Germline V gene sequence: CDR1 ENHRY, CDR2 SYGVKD. V lost 9 bases and J 0 bases, leaving 12 bases between the germline ends. This CDR3 has 13 residues.

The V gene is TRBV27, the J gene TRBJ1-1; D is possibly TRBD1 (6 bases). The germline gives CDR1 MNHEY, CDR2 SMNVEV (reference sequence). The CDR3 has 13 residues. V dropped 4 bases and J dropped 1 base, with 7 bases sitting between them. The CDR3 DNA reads TGTGCCAGCAGTTGGACAGAGAACACTGAAGCTTTCTTT. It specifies CASSWTENTEAFF.

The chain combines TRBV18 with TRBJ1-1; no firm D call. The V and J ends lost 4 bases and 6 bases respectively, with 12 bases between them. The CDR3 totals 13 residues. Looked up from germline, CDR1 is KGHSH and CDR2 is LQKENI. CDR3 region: CASSQQTTAEAFF. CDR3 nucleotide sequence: TGTGCCAGCTCACAGCAGACAACTGCTGAAGCTTTCTTT.

The CDR3 is CASSLNSREGLASPLHF. CDR3 DNA sequence: TGTGCCAGCAGCTTAAATTCAAGGGAGGGTTTGGCTTCACCCCTCCACTTT. This chain joins TRBV11-2 and TRBJ1-6; D is unresolved. V lost 2 bases, J lost 9 bases, and 20 bases lay in between. Germline lookup yields CDR1 SGHAT and CDR2 FQNNGV. CDR3 length equals 17 residues.

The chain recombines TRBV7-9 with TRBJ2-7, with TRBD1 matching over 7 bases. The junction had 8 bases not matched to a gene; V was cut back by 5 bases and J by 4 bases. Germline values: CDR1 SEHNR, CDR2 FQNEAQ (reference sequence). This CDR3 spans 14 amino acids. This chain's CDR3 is CASSPRQGPYEQYF. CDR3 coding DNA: TGTGCCAGCAGCCCTAGACAGGGCCCTTACGAGCAGTACTTC.

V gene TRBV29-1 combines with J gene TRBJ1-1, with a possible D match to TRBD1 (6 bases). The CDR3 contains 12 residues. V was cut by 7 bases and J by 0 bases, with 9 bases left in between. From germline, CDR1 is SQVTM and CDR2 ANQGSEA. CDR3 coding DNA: TGCAGCGCCGGACAGCTGAACACTGAAGCTTTCTTT. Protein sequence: CSAGQLNTEAFF. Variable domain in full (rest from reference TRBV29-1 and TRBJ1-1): SAVISQKPSRDICQRGTSLTIQCQVDSQVTMMFWYRQQPGQSLTLIATANQGSEATYESGFVIDKFPISRPNLTFSTLTVSNMSPEDSSIYLCSAGQLNTEAFFGQGTRLTVV.

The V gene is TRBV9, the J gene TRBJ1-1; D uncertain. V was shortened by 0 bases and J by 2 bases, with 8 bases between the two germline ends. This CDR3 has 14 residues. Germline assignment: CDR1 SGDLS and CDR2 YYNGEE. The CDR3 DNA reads TGTGCCAGCAGCGTAGTAGGCAGTAACACTGAAGCTTTCTTT. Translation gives CASSVVGSNTEAFF.

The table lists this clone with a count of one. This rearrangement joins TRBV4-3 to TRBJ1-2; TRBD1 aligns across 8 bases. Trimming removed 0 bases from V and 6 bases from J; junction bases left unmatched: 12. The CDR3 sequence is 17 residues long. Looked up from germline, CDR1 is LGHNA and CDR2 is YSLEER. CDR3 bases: TGCGCCAGCAGCCAAGATCACCGGGCGACAGGGGTGAATGGCTACACCTTC. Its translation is CASSQDHRATGVNGYTF.

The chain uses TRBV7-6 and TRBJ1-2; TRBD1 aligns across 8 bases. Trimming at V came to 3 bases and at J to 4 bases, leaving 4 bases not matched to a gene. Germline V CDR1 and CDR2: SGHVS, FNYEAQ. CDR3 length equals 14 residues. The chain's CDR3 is CASSLGTGPYGYTF. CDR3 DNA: TGTGCCAGCAGCTTGGGGACAGGTCCCTATGGCTACACCTTC.

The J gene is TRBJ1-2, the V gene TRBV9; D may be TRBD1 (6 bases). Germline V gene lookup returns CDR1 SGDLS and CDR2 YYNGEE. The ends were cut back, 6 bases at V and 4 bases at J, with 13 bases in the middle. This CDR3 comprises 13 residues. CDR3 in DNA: TGTGCCAGCAAGGGGGGTGGGACCTATGGCTACACCTTC. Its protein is CASKGGGTYGYTF.

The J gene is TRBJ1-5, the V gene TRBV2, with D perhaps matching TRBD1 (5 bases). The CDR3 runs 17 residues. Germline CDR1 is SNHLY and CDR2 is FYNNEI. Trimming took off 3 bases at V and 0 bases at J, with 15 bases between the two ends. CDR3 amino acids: CASSDLGPLYSNQPQHF. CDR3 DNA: TGTGCCAGCAGTGACCTGGGGCCCCTTTATAGCAATCAGCCCCAGCATTTT. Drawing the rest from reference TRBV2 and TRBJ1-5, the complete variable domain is EPEVTQTPSHQVTQMGQEVILRCVPISNHLYFYWYRQILGQKVEFLVSFYNNEISEKSEIFDDQFSVERPDGSNFTLKIRSTKLEDSAMYFCASSDLGPLYSNQPQHFGDGTRLSIL.

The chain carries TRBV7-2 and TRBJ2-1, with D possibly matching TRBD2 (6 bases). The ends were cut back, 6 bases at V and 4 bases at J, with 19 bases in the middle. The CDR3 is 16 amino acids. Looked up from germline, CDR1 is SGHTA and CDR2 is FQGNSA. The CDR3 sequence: CASREGLAEPYNEQFF. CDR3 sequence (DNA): TGTGCCAGCAGGGAGGGGCTAGCAGAGCCGTACAATGAGCAGTTCTTC.

The CDR3: CASSLGPAGVYEQYF. The CDR3 nucleotides read TGTGCCAGCAGCTTAGGGCCAGCGGGGGTCTACGAGCAGTACTTC. The gene calls are TRBV11-2 and TRBJ2-7; 8 positions agree with TRBD2. This CDR3 spans 15 amino acids. CDR1 and CDR2 (germline): SGHAT, FQNNGV. The V gene end was trimmed by 1 base and the J gene end by 3 bases; junction bases not matched to a gene: 5.

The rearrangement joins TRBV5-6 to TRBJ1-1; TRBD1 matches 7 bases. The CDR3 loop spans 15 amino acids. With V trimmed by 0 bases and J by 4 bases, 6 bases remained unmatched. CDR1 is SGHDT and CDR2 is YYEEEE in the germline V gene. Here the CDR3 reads CASSLDLQGTTEAFF. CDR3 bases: TGTGCCAGCAGCTTGGACCTACAGGGGACCACTGAAGCTTTCTTT.

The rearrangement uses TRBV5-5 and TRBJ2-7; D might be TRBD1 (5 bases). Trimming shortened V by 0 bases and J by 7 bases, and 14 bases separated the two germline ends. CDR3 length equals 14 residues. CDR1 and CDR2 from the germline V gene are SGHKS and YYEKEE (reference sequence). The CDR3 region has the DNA TGTGCCAGCAGCTTGGCGCAGGGCTCGAGGGAGCAGTACTTC. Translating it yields CASSLAQGSREQYF.

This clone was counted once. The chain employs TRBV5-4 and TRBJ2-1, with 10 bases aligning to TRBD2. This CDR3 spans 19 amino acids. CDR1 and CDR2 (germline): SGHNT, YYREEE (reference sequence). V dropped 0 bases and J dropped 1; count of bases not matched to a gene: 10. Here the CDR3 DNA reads TGTGCCAGCAGCTTGGCCTCGAGACTAGCGGGTCCGTCCTACAATGAGCAGTTCTTC. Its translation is CASSLASRLAGPSYNEQFF.